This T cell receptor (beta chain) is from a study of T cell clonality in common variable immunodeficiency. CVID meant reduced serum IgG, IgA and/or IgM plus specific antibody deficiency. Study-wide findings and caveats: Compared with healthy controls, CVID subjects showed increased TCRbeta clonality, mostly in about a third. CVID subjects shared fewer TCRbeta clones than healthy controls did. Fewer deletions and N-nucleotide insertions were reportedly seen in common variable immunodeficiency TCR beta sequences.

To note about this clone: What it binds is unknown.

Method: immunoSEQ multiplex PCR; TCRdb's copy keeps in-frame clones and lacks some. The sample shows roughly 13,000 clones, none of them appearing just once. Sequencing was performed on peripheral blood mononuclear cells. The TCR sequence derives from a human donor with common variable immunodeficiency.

The covered CDR3 bases are TGCGCCAGCAGGAGGACAAAAGAGACC. It codes for CASRRTKET. The CDR3 in its entirety is CASRRTKETQYF. The gene calls are TRBV23-1 and TRBJ2-5; D possibly corresponds to TRBD1 (5 bases). The CDR3 end is not reached by the read, which stops 3 residues before it; the germline J gene fills it in. Being an ORF, TRBV23-1 has a function that is uncertain. Trimming removed 6 bases from V and 3 bases from J, with 8 bases in between. CDR3 length equals 12 residues.